This T cell receptor (beta chain) appears in the sequencing data of a study of a mutant IDH1 vaccine in newly diagnosed glioma. Turning to the study itself: Either 4-6 weeks after radiotherapy alone or alongside temozolomide, vaccination was begun. Former treatment meant radiotherapy, temozolomide, or both; the majority had gotten both.

With regard to this clone: Its antigen is not identified.

Time point denoted: week 35, safety follow-up. Doses comprised 300 ug of mutant IDH1 20-mer peptide each, plus topical imiquimod. The table came from immunoSEQ multiplex PCR; TCRdb's copy has only in-frame clones and leaves some out. Among some 46,000 clones listed, 92% were seen once. The germline gives CDR1 LNHDA, CDR2 SQIVND (reference sequence). CDR3 length: 14 amino acids. Trimming shortened V by 6 bases and J by 4 bases, and 12 bases separated the two germline ends. J is TRBJ2-2 and V is TRBV19; perhaps D is TRBD1 or TRBD2 (5 bases each). This specimen was PBMCs, taken from a glioma patient whose treatment included an IDH1 peptide vaccine. The sequence derives from a man over 45 with glioma. CDR3 nucleotide sequence: TGTGCCAGTAGCCCCCTCGGGGCCACCGGGGAGCTGTTTTTT. Residues: CASSPLGATGELFF.